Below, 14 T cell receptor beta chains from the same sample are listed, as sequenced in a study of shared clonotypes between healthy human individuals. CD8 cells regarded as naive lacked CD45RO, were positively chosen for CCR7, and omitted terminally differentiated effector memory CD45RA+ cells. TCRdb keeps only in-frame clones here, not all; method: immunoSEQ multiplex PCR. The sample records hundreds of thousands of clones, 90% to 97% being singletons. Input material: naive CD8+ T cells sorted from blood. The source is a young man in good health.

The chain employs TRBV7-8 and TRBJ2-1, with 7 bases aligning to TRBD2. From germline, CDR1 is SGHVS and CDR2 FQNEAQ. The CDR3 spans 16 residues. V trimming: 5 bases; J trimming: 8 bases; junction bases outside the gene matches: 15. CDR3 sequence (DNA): TGTGCCAGCAGCCGATATGGGGGACTATCAACCCATGAGCAGTTCTTC. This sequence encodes CASSRYGGLSTHEQFF.

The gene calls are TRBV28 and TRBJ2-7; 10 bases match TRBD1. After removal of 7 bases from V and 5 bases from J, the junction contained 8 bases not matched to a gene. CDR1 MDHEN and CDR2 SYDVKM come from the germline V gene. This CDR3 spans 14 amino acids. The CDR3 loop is CASNLGQGIDEQYF. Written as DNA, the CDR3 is TGTGCCAGCAACCTGGGACAGGGGATCGACGAGCAGTACTTC.

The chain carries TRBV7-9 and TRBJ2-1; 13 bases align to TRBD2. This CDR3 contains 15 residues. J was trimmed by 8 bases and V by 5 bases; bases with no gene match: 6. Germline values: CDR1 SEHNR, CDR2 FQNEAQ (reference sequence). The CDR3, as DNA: TGTGCCAGCAGCAGGACTAGCGGGAGTAGGTATGAGCAGTTCTTC. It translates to CASSRTSGSRYEQFF.

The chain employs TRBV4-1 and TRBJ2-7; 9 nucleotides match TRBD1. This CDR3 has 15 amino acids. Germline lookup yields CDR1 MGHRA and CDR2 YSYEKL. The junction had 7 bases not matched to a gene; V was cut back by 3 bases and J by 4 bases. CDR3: CASSQAGTGFYEQYF. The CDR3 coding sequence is TGCGCCAGCAGCCAGGCCGGGACAGGGTTTTACGAGCAGTACTTC.

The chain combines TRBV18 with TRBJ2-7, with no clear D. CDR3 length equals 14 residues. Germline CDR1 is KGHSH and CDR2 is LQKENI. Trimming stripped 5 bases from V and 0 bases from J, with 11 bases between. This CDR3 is CASSSPKSSYEQYF. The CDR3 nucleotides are TGTGCCAGCTCAAGCCCGAAGAGCTCCTACGAGCAGTACTTC. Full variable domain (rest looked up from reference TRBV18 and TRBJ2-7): NAGVMQNPRHLVRRRGQEARLRCSPMKGHSHVYWYRQLPEEGLKFMVYLQKENIIDESGMPKERFSAEFPKEGPSILRIQQVVRGDSAAYFCASSSPKSSYEQYFGPGTRLTVT.

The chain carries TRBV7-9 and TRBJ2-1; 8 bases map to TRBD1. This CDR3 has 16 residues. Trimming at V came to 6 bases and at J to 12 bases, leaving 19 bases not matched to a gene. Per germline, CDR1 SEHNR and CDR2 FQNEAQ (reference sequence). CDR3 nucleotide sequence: TGTGCCAGCAGTTTACAGGGGACAGGAGACATAAGAGGGCAGTTCTTC. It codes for CASSLQGTGDIRGQFF.

CDR3 sequence (DNA): TGTGCCAGCAGCCCCCCCCCGAACACTGAAGCTTTCTTT. This sequence encodes CASSPPPNTEAFF. This chain connects TRBV7-6 to TRBJ1-1; D gene ambiguous. There are 13 residues in the CDR3. Germline V gene data show CDR1 as SGHVS and CDR2 as FNYEAQ. Trimming removed 5 bases from V and 1 base from J, with 8 bases in between.

CDR3 nucleotides: TGTGCCACCAGCAGAGGGACAGGGTACGGAGATAGTACGCAGTATTTT. Translation gives CATSRGTGYGDSTQYF. The rearrangement joins TRBV15 to TRBJ2-3, with 8 bases aligning to TRBD1. CDR1 is LNHNV and CDR2 is YYDKDF in the germline V gene (reference sequence). Trimming removed 1 base from V and 8 bases from J; junction bases left unmatched: 11. The CDR3 consists of 16 residues.

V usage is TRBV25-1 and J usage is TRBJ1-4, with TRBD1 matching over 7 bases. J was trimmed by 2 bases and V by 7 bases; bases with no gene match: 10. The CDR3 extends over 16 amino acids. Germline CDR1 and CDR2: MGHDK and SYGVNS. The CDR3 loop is CASMGRGVDTNEKLFF. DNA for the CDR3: TGTGCCAGCATGGGCAGGGGGGTTGATACTAATGAAAAACTGTTTTTT.

CDR3 in amino acids: CASSLGLTEREKLFF. As DNA, the CDR3 is TGTGCCAGCAGCTTAGGACTTACCGAACGTGAAAAACTGTTTTTT. The chain links TRBV13 to TRBJ1-4, with no clear D. The V gene lost 0 bases and the J gene lost 7 bases, with 12 bases spanning the gap. CDR1 is PRHDT, CDR2 FYEKMQ, per germline (reference sequence). The CDR3 length is 15 residues. Full variable domain (rest looked up from reference TRBV13 and TRBJ1-4): AAGVIQSPRHLIKEKRETATLKCYPIPRHDTVYWYQQGPGQDPQFLISFYEKMQSDKGSIPDRFSAQQFSDYHSELNMSSLELGDSALYFCASSLGLTEREKLFFGSGTQLSVL.

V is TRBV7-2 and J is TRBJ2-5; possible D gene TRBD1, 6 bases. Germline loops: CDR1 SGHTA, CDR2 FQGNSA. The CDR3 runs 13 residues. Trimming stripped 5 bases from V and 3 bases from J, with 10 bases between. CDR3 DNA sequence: TGTGCCAGCAGCCAGCCAGGGGAAGAGACCCAGTACTTC. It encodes CASSQPGEETQYF.

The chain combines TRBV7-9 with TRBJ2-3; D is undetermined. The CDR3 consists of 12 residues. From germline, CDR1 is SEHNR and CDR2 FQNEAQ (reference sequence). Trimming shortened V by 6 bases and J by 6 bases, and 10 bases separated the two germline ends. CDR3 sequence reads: CASRHTVDTQYF. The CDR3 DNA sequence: TGTGCCAGCAGACATACAGTTGATACGCAGTATTTT.

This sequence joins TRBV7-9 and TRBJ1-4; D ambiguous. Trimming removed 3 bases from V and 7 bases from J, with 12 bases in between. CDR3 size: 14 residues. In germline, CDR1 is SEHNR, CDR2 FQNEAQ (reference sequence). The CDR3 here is CASSFLEGGEKLFF. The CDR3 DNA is TGTGCCAGCAGCTTTCTGGAGGGCGGTGAAAAACTGTTTTTT.

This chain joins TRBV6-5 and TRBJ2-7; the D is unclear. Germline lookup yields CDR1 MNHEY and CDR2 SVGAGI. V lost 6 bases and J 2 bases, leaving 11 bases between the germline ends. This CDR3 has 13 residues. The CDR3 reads CASRPTRTYEQYF. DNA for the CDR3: TGTGCCAGCAGGCCAACACGAACCTACGAGCAGTACTTC.